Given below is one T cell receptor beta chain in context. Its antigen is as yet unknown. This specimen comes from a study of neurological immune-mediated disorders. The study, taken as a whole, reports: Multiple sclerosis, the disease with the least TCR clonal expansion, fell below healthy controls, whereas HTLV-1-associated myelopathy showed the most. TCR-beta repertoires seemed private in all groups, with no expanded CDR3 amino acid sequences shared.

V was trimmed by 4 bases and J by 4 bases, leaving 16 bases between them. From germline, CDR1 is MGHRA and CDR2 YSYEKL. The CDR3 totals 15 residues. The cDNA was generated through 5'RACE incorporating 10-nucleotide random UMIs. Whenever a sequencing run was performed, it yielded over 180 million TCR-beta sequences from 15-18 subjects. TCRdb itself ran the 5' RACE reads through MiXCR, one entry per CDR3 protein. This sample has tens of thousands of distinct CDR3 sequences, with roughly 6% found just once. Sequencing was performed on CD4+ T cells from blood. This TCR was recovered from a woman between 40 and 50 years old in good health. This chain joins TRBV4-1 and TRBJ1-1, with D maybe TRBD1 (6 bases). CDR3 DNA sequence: TGCGCCAGCAGCCGAGTTGCAGGGGTGGCCACTGAAGCTTTCTTT. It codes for CASSRVAGVATEAFF.